The text below deals with one TCR beta chain. Antigen specificity is unknown. Per the germline V gene, CDR1 is GTSNPN and CDR2 is SVGIG (reference sequence). The CDR3 covers 16 residues. V gave up 0 bases and J gave up 4 bases, with 18 bases separating them. The data belong to a study of blood T cells in healthy people across ages. Study-wide findings and caveats: TCR beta diversity tracked closely with naive T cell percentage.

It was with a sample-barcoded 5' primer and a J-beta primer mix that a second PCR of about 6 to 12 cycles was run. Via MiXCR, TCRdb re-called the 5' RACE reads, giving one row per CDR3 protein. The sample shows some 1.5 million distinct CDR3 sequences, 28% of them seen only once. The sample taken for sequencing was blood. This sequence was found in a woman aged 25-40 years in good health. This chain uses TRBV30 with TRBJ1-2; D remains ambiguous. CDR3 DNA sequence: TGTGCCTGGAGTGTAGCCCTGTATCAGGCCTTCTATGGCTACACCTTC. It is translated as CAWSVALYQAFYGYTF.